The entry below describes one T cell receptor (beta chain). TCRdb's table, derived via immunoSEQ multiplex PCR, lists solely in-frame clones and lacks some. The table records fewer than 50,000 clones, about 86% of them present only once. These data originate in a study of STAT5B mutations in CD4+ large granular lymphocyte leukemia. Specimen: CD4+ T cells from blood buffy coats. This clonotype originated in a human donor in good health.

This CDR3 reads CASSLVASRNEQFF. The CDR3 DNA follows: TGTGCCAGCAGCTTGGTAGCTAGCCGCAATGAGCAGTTCTTC. V and J are TRBV5-4 and TRBJ2-1, with a tentative D call TRBD2 (5 bases). Trimming stripped 0 bases from V and 6 bases from J, with 10 bases between. In germline, CDR1 is SGHNT, CDR2 YYREEE (reference sequence). This CDR3 spans 14 amino acids.